These T cell receptor beta chains were read from a single sample in a study of T-cell memory formation after mild COVID-19. TCRdb itself ran the 5' RACE reads through MiXCR, one entry per CDR3 protein. Of 550,000 to 650,000 distinct CDR3 sequences listed, 15% to 20% were seen once; the top ten hold just over 8%. The sequencing input was PBMCs or a T cell subset sorted from them (not recorded which). Receptors were obtained from an adult woman who had mild COVID-19 (a few samples of this study predate the infection). Cell type and time point are not known. CDR3s include the opening cysteine and the closing phenylalanine or tryptophan. Fields, in order: J gene, clone size, D gene, V gene, CDR3 DNA, CDR3 protein. The D gene is left open where the match is weak. Part of the rows lack a size; the others show once, few, many or a class for expanded clones.

J gene: TRBJ2-1
clone size: few
D gene: .
V gene: TRBV5-1
CDR3 DNA: TGCGCCAGCAGCTTGGGGATAGCGGCTTTCTCCTACAATGAGCAGTTCTTC
CDR3 protein: CASSLGIAAFSYNEQFF

J gene: TRBJ2-5
clone size: .
D gene: .
V gene: TRBV20-1
CDR3 DNA: TGCAGTGCAGGCCACAGGGTAATTAAGGAGACCCAGTACTTC
CDR3 protein: CSAGHRVIKETQYF

J gene: TRBJ1-4
clone size: few
D gene: TRBD1
V gene: TRBV4-1
CDR3 DNA: TGCGCCAGCAGCCAGCAGACAGGGGTGTATGAAAAACTGTTTTTT
CDR3 protein: CASSQQTGVYEKLFF

J gene: TRBJ1-4
clone size: few
D gene: TRBD1
V gene: TRBV10-3
CDR3 DNA: TGTGCCATCAGTGCAACAGGGGATGAAAAACTGTTTTTT
CDR3 protein: CAISATGDEKLFF

J gene: TRBJ2-7
clone size: many
D gene: .
V gene: TRBV27
CDR3 DNA: TGCGCCAGCAGCTTTTCGGGCTCCTACGAGCAGTACTTC
CDR3 protein: CASSFSGSYEQYF

J gene: TRBJ1-6
clone size: .
D gene: TRBD1
V gene: TRBV12-3/TRBV12-4
CDR3 DNA: TGTGCCAGCAGTCCAGCAGGGGGTTCACCCCTCCACTTT
CDR3 protein: CASSPAGGSPLHF

J gene: TRBJ2-3
clone size: few
D gene: TRBD2
V gene: TRBV6-2/TRBV6-3
CDR3 DNA: TGTGCCAGCAGTTACCGTGGGAGGGCCGGCGGAGATACGCAGTATTTT
CDR3 protein: CASSYRGRAGGDTQYF

J gene: TRBJ2-4
clone size: few
D gene: TRBD2
V gene: TRBV29-1
CDR3 DNA: TGCAGCGTTGAAGTGGGAGGGTTAGCCAAAAACATTCAGTACTTC
CDR3 protein: CSVEVGGLAKNIQYF

J gene: TRBJ1-6
clone size: many
D gene: .
V gene: TRBV4-1
CDR3 DNA: TGCGCCAGCAGCCAACAGGGAAGGTATAATTCACCCCTCCACTTT
CDR3 protein: CASSQQGRYNSPLHF

J gene: TRBJ2-1
clone size: few
D gene: TRBD2
V gene: TRBV5-4
CDR3 DNA: TGTGCCAGCAGCCGTGAAGCGGGAGTGACTGAGCAGTTCTTC
CDR3 protein: CASSREAGVTEQFF

J gene: TRBJ2-2
clone size: few
D gene: .
V gene: TRBV5-5
CDR3 DNA: TGTGCCAGCAGCTTGTACCAGTCTTACAGCCTCGGGGAGCTGTTTTTT
CDR3 protein: CASSLYQSYSLGELFF

J gene: TRBJ2-7
clone size: few
D gene: TRBD1
V gene: TRBV4-2
CDR3 DNA: TGTGCCAGCAGCCCGTTGAAATGGGGACAGACTTACGAGCAGTACTTC
CDR3 protein: CASSPLKWGQTYEQYF

J gene: TRBJ1-2
clone size: .
D gene: TRBD1
V gene: TRBV20-1
CDR3 DNA: TGCAGTGCCTATGGGGGGACAGGGGGCGATAGCTACACCTTC
CDR3 protein: CSAYGGTGGDSYTF

J gene: TRBJ2-6
clone size: .
D gene: .
V gene: TRBV5-6
CDR3 DNA: TGTGCCAGCAGCTTGGCGATGGGGCGCGATGGGGCCAACGTCCTGACTTTC
CDR3 protein: CASSLAMGRDGANVLTF

J gene: TRBJ2-5
clone size: .
D gene: .
V gene: TRBV4-1
CDR3 DNA: TGCGCCAGCAGCCAAGATCCGGGGATAACAGAGACCCAGTACTTC
CDR3 protein: CASSQDPGITETQYF

J gene: TRBJ1-4
clone size: .
D gene: .
V gene: TRBV30
CDR3 DNA: TGTGCCTGGGGGACGAATGGGGTAAATAATGAAAAACTGTTTTTT
CDR3 protein: CAWGTNGVNNEKLFF

J gene: TRBJ2-1
clone size: .
D gene: TRBD2
V gene: TRBV12-3/TRBV12-4
CDR3 DNA: TGTGCCAGCACCACCAGCGGGGGGGCGTACAATGAGCAGTTCTTC
CDR3 protein: CASTTSGGAYNEQFF

J gene: TRBJ1-2
clone size: few
D gene: .
V gene: TRBV7-2
CDR3 DNA: TGTGCCAGCAGCCCACTCAGGGTTGGCTACACCTTC
CDR3 protein: CASSPLRVGYTF

J gene: TRBJ2-2
clone size: .
D gene: TRBD1
V gene: TRBV25-1
CDR3 DNA: TGTGCCAGCAGGAGACAGGGTGTCGGGGAGCTGTTTTTT
CDR3 protein: CASRRQGVGELFF

J gene: TRBJ2-3
clone size: few
D gene: TRBD2
V gene: TRBV11-2
CDR3 DNA: TGTGCCAGCACCTCCTTTTCGGGAGGGCCCACAGATACGCAGTATTTT
CDR3 protein: CASTSFSGGPTDTQYF

J gene: TRBJ1-5
clone size: few
D gene: .
V gene: TRBV19
CDR3 DNA: TGTGCCAGTAGTATATCTGCGGATAGCAATCAGCCCCAGCATTTT
CDR3 protein: CASSISADSNQPQHF

J gene: TRBJ2-5
clone size: .
D gene: TRBD1
V gene: TRBV29-1
CDR3 DNA: TGCAGCGTTACCGGGACAGGGGGCCTCTGGGAGACCCAGTACTTC
CDR3 protein: CSVTGTGGLWETQYF

J gene: TRBJ2-1
clone size: few
D gene: .
V gene: TRBV5-1
CDR3 DNA: TGCGCCAGCAGCAGCCGGCCGGACAATGAGCAGTTCTTC
CDR3 protein: CASSSRPDNEQFF

J gene: TRBJ1-1
clone size: .
D gene: .
V gene: TRBV11-3
CDR3 DNA: TGTGCCAGCAGTCCCCCCCGGGGCTTGGTGAACACTGAAGCTTTCTTT
CDR3 protein: CASSPPRGLVNTEAFF

J gene: TRBJ2-7
clone size: .
D gene: TRBD2
V gene: TRBV5-1
CDR3 DNA: TGCGCCAGCAGCTTGGCTGGGACTAAGGGCGAGCAGTACTTC
CDR3 protein: CASSLAGTKGEQYF

J gene: TRBJ1-1
clone size: few
D gene: TRBD1
V gene: TRBV5-1
CDR3 DNA: TGCGCCAGCAGCTTGGACAGGGGTAAAGCTTTCTTT
CDR3 protein: CASSLDRGKAFF

J gene: TRBJ1-2
clone size: .
D gene: .
V gene: TRBV19
CDR3 DNA: TGTGCCAGTAGTAGATCGGGCAGCAGCCTGCTCTATGGCTACACCTTC
CDR3 protein: CASSRSGSSLLYGYTF

J gene: TRBJ1-1
clone size: few
D gene: .
V gene: TRBV6-2/TRBV6-3
CDR3 DNA: TGTGCCAGCAGTTACCCCCCGGATGGGAGAACTGAAGCTTTCTTT
CDR3 protein: CASSYPPDGRTEAFF

J gene: TRBJ2-3
clone size: few
D gene: .
V gene: TRBV24-1
CDR3 DNA: TGTGCCACCAGTGCCGGGCAGGGAGGCATAGATACGCAGTATTTT
CDR3 protein: CATSAGQGGIDTQYF

J gene: TRBJ2-7
clone size: .
D gene: .
V gene: TRBV12-3/TRBV12-4
CDR3 DNA: TGTGCCAGCAGTTTATCGGCGTGGATGCCTACCTACGAGCAGTACTTC
CDR3 protein: CASSLSAWMPTYEQYF

J gene: TRBJ1-5
clone size: few
D gene: .
V gene: TRBV9
CDR3 DNA: TGTGCCAGCAGCGCCGGGGCAGGCCGAAATCAGCCCCAGCATTTT
CDR3 protein: CASSAGAGRNQPQHF

J gene: TRBJ2-7
clone size: few
D gene: .
V gene: TRBV12-3/TRBV12-4
CDR3 DNA: TGTGCCAGCAGTTTACCCCGGGGGAACTCCTACGAGCAGTACTTC
CDR3 protein: CASSLPRGNSYEQYF

J gene: TRBJ2-5
clone size: many
D gene: .
V gene: TRBV19
CDR3 DNA: TGTGCCAGTGGGGACAGACGGGGGAGAGAGACCCAGTACTTC
CDR3 protein: CASGDRRGRETQYF

J gene: TRBJ2-5
clone size: .
D gene: TRBD2
V gene: TRBV12-3/TRBV12-4
CDR3 DNA: TGTGCCAGCATCTCCGTGGGACTAGCGGGGGAAGAGACCCAGTACTTC
CDR3 protein: CASISVGLAGEETQYF

J gene: TRBJ2-7
clone size: .
D gene: TRBD1
V gene: TRBV6-2/TRBV6-3
CDR3 DNA: TGTGCCAGCAGTAACCGGGACAGGTCGGACGAGCAGTACTTC
CDR3 protein: CASSNRDRSDEQYF

J gene: TRBJ2-1
clone size: .
D gene: TRBD2
V gene: TRBV7-9
CDR3 DNA: TGTGCCAGCAGCTTGGCTCATATAGCGGGCCCCAGCTCCTACAATGAGCAGTTCTTC
CDR3 protein: CASSLAHIAGPSSYNEQFF

J gene: TRBJ1-6
clone size: many
D gene: .
V gene: TRBV12-3/TRBV12-4
CDR3 DNA: TGTGCCAGCAGTTCAGATTTTTCACCCCTCCACTTT
CDR3 protein: CASSSDFSPLHF

J gene: TRBJ2-1
clone size: few
D gene: TRBD2
V gene: TRBV3-1
CDR3 DNA: TGTGCCAGCAGCAAGACTAGCGGGACGGTCTACAATGAGCAGTTCTTC
CDR3 protein: CASSKTSGTVYNEQFF

J gene: TRBJ2-3
clone size: few
D gene: .
V gene: TRBV5-5
CDR3 DNA: TGTGCCAGCAGAGCGACTAGCACAGATACGCAGTATTTT
CDR3 protein: CASRATSTDTQYF